The 4 T cell receptor beta chains below were found in one sample sequenced in a study of control samples from healthy donors and cancer patients. The assay was immunoSEQ multiplex PCR, and TCRdb's table has in-frame clones only and misses some. This sample yields approximately 45,000 clones, of which 80% to 95% are seen a single time; 20% to 25% belongs to the top ten. Source material: PBMCs. The origin of the receptors is a woman aged 40-49 years with head and neck cancer.

The V gene is TRBV7-9, the J gene TRBJ1-4, with a tentative D call TRBD1 (5 bases). The CDR3 is 13 residues long. The germline V gene has CDR1 SEHNR and CDR2 FQNEAQ (reference sequence). Trimming removed 7 bases from V and 8 bases from J, with 14 bases in between. The CDR3 loop reads CASTARGVEKLFF. The CDR3 coding sequence is TGTGCCAGCACGGCAAGGGGCGTGGAAAAACTGTTTTTT.

By share of the sample, this clone is medium-sized. The chain combines TRBV7-8 with TRBJ1-6; the D is unclear. V gave up 5 bases and J gave up 2 bases, with 13 bases separating them. The germline V gene has CDR1 SGHVS and CDR2 FQNEAQ. The CDR3 is 16 residues long. The CDR3 is CASSPTSVPYNSPLHF. The CDR3 DNA reads as TGTGCCAGCAGCCCTACCTCCGTTCCCTATAATTCACCCCTCCACTTT.

This chain links TRBV21-1 with TRBJ2-5; TRBD2, as called in the table, went unchecked against the DNA. TRBV21-1 is tagged as a pseudogene. This CDR3 contains 14 residues. The CDR3 sequence: CASSPEDCKKTQYF. CDR3 in DNA: TGTGCCAGCAGCCCGGAGGACTGCAAGAAGACCCAGTACTTC.

This clone came up a few times. J is TRBJ1-2 and V is TRBV2; TRBD1 might be the D (6 bases). The CDR3 loop spans 13 amino acids. The ends were cut back, 2 bases at V and 6 bases at J, with 10 bases in the middle. Germline-derived CDR1 and CDR2 are SNHLY and FYNNEI. The CDR3 sequence: CASSESAGDGYTF. The CDR3 coding sequence is TGTGCCAGCAGTGAATCGGCAGGGGATGGCTACACCTTC.